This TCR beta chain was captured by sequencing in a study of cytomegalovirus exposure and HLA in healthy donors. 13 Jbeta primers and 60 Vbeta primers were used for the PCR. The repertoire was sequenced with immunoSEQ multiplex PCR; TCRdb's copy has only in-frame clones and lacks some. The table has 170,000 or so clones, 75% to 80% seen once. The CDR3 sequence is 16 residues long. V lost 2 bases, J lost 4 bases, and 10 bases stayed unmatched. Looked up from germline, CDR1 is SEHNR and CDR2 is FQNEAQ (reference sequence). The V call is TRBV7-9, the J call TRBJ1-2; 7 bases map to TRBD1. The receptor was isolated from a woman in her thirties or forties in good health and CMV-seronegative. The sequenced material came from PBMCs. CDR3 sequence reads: CASSLLSPQGSYGYTF. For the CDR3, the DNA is TGTGCCAGCAGCTTACTTTCCCCACAGGGGAGCTATGGCTACACCTTC.